A single T cell receptor (beta chain) is shown here with its context. The data derive from a study of T cells in localized non-small cell lung cancer. The assay was immunoSEQ multiplex PCR, and TCRdb's table has in-frame clones only and misses some. The sample has about 31,000 clones, 94% seen once. This material consisted of peripheral blood, taken before any cancer treatment. This TCR was recovered from a woman aged 35 to 70 with stage I lung adenocarcinoma.

The CDR3, as DNA: TGTGCCAGCAGTCAGTACAGGGCTAACTATGGCTACACCTTC. This translates into CASSQYRANYGYTF. The rearrangement links TRBV27 to TRBJ1-2, with D possibly being TRBD1 (6 bases). This CDR3 is 14 amino acids long. Trimming removed 5 bases at V and 0 bases at J, with 10 bases between. Germline V lookup: CDR1 MNHEY, CDR2 SMNVEV (reference sequence).